This TCR beta chain was identified in a study of blood T cell repertoires in COVID-19. The wider study: T cells, B-cell-depleted T cells, or PBMCs provided the cDNA or gDNA that served as material.

The germline V gene has CDR1 MNHEY and CDR2 SVGAGI. Trimming pared 5 bases from V and 4 bases from J, leaving 14 bases between. CDR3 length equals 14 residues. All enrollees were roughly 18 to 89 years old and from around 25 US areas. The assay was immunoSEQ multiplex PCR, and TCRdb's table has in-frame clones only and misses some. Of fewer than 250,000 clones in the sample, just over 85% are singletons; the top ten hold 14% to 15%. The receptor was derived from a woman aged 50 to 60 with acute COVID-19. Sequencing was done on a sample of PBMCs or T cells enriched from blood (not recorded which). The chain combines TRBV6-5 with TRBJ1-1; D is unclear. The CDR3: CASSLGGPVTEAFF. The DNA for the CDR3 is TGTGCCAGCAGTCTCGGAGGCCCGGTCACTGAAGCTTTCTTT.